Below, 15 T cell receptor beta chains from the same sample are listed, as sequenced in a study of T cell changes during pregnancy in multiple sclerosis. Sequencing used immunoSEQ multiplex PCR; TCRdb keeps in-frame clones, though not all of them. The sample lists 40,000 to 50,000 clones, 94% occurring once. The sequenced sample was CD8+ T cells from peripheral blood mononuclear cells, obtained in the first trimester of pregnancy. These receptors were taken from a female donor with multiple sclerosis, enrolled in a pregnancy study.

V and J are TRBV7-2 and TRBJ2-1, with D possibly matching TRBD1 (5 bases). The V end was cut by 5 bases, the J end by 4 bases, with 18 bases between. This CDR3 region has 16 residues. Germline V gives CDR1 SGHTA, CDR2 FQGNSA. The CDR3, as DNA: TGTGCCAGCAGCCCCGTCCGGGTAGGGGAATACAATGAGCAGTTCTTC. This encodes CASSPVRVGEYNEQFF.

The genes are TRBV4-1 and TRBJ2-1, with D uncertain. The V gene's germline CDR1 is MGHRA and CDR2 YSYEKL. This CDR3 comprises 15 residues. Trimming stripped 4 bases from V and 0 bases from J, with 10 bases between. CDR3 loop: CASSLETSSYNEQFF. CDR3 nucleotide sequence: TGCGCCAGCAGCCTCGAAACGAGCTCCTACAATGAGCAGTTCTTC.

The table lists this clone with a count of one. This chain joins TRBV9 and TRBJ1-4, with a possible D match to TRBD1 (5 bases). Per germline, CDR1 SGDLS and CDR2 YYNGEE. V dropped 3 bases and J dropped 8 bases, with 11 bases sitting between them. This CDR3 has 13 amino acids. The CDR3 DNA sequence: TGTGCCAGCAGCGCCAGGAGGGACGAAAAACTGTTTTTT. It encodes CASSARRDEKLFF.

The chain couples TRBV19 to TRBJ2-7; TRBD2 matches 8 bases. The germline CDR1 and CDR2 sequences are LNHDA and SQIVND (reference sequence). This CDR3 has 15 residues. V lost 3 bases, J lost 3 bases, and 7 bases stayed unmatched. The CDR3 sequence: CASSMSPGGGYEQYF. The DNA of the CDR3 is TGTGCCAGTAGTATGTCCCCCGGGGGGGGCTACGAGCAGTACTTC.

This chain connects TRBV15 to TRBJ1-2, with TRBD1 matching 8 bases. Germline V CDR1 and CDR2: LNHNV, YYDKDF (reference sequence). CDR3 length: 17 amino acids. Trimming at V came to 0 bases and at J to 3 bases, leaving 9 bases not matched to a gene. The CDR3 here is CATSRDRAQGADYGYTF. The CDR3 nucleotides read TGTGCCACCAGCAGAGATCGGGCCCAGGGGGCAGACTATGGCTACACCTTC.

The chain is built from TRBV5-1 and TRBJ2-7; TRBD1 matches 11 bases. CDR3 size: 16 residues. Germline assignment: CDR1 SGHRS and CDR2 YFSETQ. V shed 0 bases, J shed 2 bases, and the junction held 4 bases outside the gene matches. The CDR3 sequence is CASSLAEGQGAYEQYF. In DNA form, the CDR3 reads TGCGCCAGCAGCTTGGCCGAGGGACAGGGGGCCTACGAGCAGTACTTC.

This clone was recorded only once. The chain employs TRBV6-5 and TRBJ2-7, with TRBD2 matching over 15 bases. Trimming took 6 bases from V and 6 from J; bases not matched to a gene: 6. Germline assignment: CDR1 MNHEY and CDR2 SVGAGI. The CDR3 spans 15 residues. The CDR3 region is CASSPGLAGGGEQYF. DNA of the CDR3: TGTGCCAGCAGCCCCGGACTAGCGGGAGGGGGCGAGCAGTACTTC.

The CDR3 bases are TGTGCCAGCAGATCAGGGGACCCTAACAATGAGCAGTTCTTC. Translation gives CASRSGDPNNEQFF. The J gene is TRBJ2-1, the V gene TRBV25-1; weak D call: TRBD1 (6 bases). The V and J ends lost 6 bases and 5 bases respectively, with 14 bases between them. The CDR3 length is 14 residues. Germline V gene lookup returns CDR1 MGHDK and CDR2 SYGVNS. The full variable domain, with the rest looked up from reference TRBV25-1 and TRBJ2-1, is EADIYQTPRYLVIGTGKKITLECSQTMGHDKMYWYQQDPGMELHLIHYSYGVNSTEKGDLSSESTVSRIRTEHFPLTLESARPSHTSQYLCASRSGDPNNEQFFGPGTRLTVL.

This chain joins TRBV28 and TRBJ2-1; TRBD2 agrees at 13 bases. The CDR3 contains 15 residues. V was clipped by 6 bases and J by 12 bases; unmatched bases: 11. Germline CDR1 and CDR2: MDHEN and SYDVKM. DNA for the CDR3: TGTGCCAGCAGATCGCGACCGGGACTAGCGGGATGGCAGTTCTTC. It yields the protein CASRSRPGLAGWQFF.

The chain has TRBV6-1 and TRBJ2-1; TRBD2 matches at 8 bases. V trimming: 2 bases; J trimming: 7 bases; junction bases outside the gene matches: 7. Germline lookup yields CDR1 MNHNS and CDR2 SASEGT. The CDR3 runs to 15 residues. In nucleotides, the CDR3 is TGTGCCAGCAGTGAATTGGCGGGAGGTTGGAATGAGCAGTTCTTC. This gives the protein CASSELAGGWNEQFF.

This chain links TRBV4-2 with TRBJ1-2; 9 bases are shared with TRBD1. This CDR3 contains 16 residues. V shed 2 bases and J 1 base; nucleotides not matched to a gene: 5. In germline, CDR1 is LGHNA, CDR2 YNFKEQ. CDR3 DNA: TGTGCCAGCAGCCAACCACCGGGACAGGGTAACTATGGCTACACCTTC. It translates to CASSQPPGQGNYGYTF.

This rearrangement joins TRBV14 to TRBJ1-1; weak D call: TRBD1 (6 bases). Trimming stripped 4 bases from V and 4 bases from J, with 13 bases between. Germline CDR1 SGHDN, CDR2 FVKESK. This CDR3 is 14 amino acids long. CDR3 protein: CASSLSSGATEAFF. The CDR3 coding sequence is TGTGCCAGCAGCCTAAGTTCAGGGGCCACTGAAGCTTTCTTT. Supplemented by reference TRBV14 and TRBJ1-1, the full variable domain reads EAGVTQFPSHSVIEKGQTVTLRCDPISGHDNLYWYRRVMGKEIKFLLHFVKESKQDESGMPNNRFLAERTGGTYSTLKVQPAELEDSGVYFCASSLSSGATEAFFGQGTRLTVV.

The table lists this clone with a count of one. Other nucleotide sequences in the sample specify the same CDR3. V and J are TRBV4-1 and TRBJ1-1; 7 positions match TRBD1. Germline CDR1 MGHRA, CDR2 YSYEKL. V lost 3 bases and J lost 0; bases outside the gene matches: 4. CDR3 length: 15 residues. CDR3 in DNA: TGCGCCAGCAGCCAGGCAAGGGGGCTGAACACTGAAGCTTTCTTT. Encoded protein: CASSQARGLNTEAFF.

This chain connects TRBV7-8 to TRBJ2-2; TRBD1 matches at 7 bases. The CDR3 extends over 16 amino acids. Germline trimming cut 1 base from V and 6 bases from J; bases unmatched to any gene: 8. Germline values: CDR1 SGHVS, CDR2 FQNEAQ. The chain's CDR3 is CASSLEGAGSAGELFF. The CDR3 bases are TGTGCCAGCAGCTTAGAGGGGGCAGGTTCGGCCGGGGAGCTGTTTTTT.

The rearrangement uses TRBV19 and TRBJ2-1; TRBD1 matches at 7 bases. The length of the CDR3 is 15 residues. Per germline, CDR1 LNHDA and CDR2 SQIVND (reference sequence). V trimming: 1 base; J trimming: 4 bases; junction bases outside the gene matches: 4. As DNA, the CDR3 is TGTGCCAGTAGTATAGTGGGGACAGTTTACAATGAGCAGTTCTTC. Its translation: CASSIVGTVYNEQFF. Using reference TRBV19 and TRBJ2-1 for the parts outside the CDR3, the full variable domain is DGGITQSPKYLFRKEGQNVTLSCEQNLNHDAMYWYRQDPGQGLRLIYYSQIVNDFQKGDIAEGYSVSREKKESFPLTVTSAQKNPTAFYLCASSIVGTVYNEQFFGPGTRLTVL.